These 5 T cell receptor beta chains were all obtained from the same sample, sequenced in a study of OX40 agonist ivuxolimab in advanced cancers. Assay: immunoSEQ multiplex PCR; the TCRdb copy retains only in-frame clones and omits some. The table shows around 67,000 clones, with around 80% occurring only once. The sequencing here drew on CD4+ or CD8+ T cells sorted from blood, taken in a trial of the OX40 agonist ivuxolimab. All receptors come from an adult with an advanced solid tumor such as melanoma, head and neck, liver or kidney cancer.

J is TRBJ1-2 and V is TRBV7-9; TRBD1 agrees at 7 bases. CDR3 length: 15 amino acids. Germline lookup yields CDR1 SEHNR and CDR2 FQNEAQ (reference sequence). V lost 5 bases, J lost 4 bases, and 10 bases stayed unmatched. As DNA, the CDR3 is TGTGCCAGCAGCACATACGGACAGGACCCCTATGGCTACACCTTC. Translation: CASSTYGQDPYGYTF.

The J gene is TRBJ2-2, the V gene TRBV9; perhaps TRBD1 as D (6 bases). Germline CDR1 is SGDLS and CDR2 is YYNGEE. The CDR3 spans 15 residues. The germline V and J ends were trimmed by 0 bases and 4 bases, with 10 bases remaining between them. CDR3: CASSVGQVLTGELFF. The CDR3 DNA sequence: TGTGCCAGCAGCGTAGGACAGGTACTCACCGGGGAGCTGTTTTTT. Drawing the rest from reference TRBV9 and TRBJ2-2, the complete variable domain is DSGVTQTPKHLITATGQRVTLRCSPRSGDLSVYWYQQSLDQGLQFLIQYYNGEERAKGNILERFSAQQFPDLHSELNLSSLELGDSALYFCASSVGQVLTGELFFGEGSRLTVL.

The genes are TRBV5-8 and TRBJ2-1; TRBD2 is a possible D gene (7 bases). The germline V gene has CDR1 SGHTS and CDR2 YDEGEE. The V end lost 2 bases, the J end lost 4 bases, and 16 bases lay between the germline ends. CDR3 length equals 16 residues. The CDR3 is CASSFGGLMGYNEQFF. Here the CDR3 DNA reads TGTGCCAGCAGCTTCGGGGGGCTGATGGGATACAATGAGCAGTTCTTC.

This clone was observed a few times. In nucleotides, the CDR3 is TGTGCCAGCAGCCGGGACAGCCCGGAGTGGGAGACCCAGTACTTC. It translates to CASSRDSPEWETQYF. V is TRBV6-5 and J is TRBJ2-5; TRBD1 matches at 7 bases. Germline trimming cut 6 bases from V and 5 bases from J; bases unmatched to any gene: 12. The CDR3 runs 15 residues. Germline CDR1 is MNHEY and CDR2 is SVGAGI.

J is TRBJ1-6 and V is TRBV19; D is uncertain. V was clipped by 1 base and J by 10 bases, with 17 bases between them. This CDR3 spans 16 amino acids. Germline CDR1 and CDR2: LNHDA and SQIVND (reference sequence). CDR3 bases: TGTGCCAGTAGTATAGGGGTGTCCGCCTCGGCATCACCCCTCCACTTT. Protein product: CASSIGVSASASPLHF.